The 20 T cell receptor beta chains presented below share a single source sample, sequenced in a study of T cells in Graves' hyperthyroidism and ophthalmopathy. Researchers amplified the TCR beta CDR3 regions from RNA transcripts. HTBI primers were used for first-round RT-PCR of the TCR CDR3. TCRdb independently ran MiXCR on the multiplex PCR reads; one entry per CDR3 protein. The sample yields around 610,000 distinct CDR3 sequences, roughly 14% seen once. Sequenced sample: blood. Source of these receptors: a woman in her forties with Graves' ophthalmopathy.

Worth noting for this clonotype: Just one base apart from a much larger clone, this may be a read error. The rearrangement uses TRBV14 and TRBJ2-7, with 7 nucleotides matching TRBD1. Per germline, CDR1 SGHDN and CDR2 FVKESK. The junction had 2 bases not matched to a gene; V was cut back by 3 bases and J by 0 bases. The CDR3 extends over 14 amino acids. The CDR3: CASSHAGGSYEQYF. The CDR3 bases are TGTGCCAGCAGCCATGCAGGGGGCTCCTACGAGCAGTACTTC. The full variable domain, completed using reference TRBV14 and TRBJ2-7, is EAGVTQFPSHSVIEKGQTVTLRCDPISGHDNLYWYRRVMGKEIKFLLHFVKESKQDESGMPNNRFLAERTGGTYSTLKVQPAELEDSGVYFCASSHAGGSYEQYFGPGTRLTVT.

The gene calls are TRBV6-2 or TRBV6-3 and TRBJ1-2, with TRBD1 matching 8 bases. CDR1 MNHEY and CDR2 SVGEGT come from the germline V gene. Trimming at V came to 5 bases and at J to 8 bases, leaving 10 bases not matched to a gene. The CDR3 is 14 amino acids. This CDR3 is CASSRVRAGGGYTF. DNA for the CDR3: TGTGCCAGCAGTCGAGTCCGGGCAGGGGGCGGCTACACCTTC.

The chain joins TRBV20-1 to TRBJ2-7; 8 bases fit TRBD2. V was clipped by 5 bases and J by 3 bases; unmatched bases: 12. Germline CDR1 and CDR2: DFQATT and SNEGSKA (reference sequence). The CDR3 contains 15 residues. CDR3 bases: TGCAGTGCTGCCCCGAAGAGCGGGAGTCTCTACGAGCAGTACTTC. Residues: CSAAPKSGSLYEQYF.

In its sample, this clonotype was seen a few times. This rearrangement joins TRBV30 to TRBJ1-2; 7 nucleotides agree with TRBD1. V lost 2 bases, J lost 2 bases, and 5 bases stayed unmatched. The CDR3 is 14 amino acids. From germline, CDR1 is GTSNPN and CDR2 SVGIG (reference sequence). CDR3 bases: TGTGCCTGGAGTCCACAGGGGCAGAACTATGGCTACACCTTC. Translation gives CAWSPQGQNYGYTF.

In its sample, this clonotype was seen many times. The J gene is TRBJ1-5, the V gene TRBV7-9; D is undetermined. In germline, CDR1 is SEHNR, CDR2 FQNEAQ (reference sequence). This CDR3 has 15 residues. Trimming removed 5 bases from V and 1 base from J, with 12 bases in between. The CDR3 loop is CASSPEAGSNQPQHF. In nucleotides, the CDR3 is TGTGCCAGCAGCCCCGAGGCCGGGAGCAATCAGCCCCAGCATTTT.

The table lists this clonotype with many counts. This rearrangement joins TRBV6-2 or TRBV6-3 to TRBJ2-7; no firm D call. Trimming removed 5 bases from V and 1 base from J, with 6 bases in between. The CDR3 consists of 12 residues. Germline values: CDR1 MNHEY, CDR2 SVGEGT. The CDR3 is CASSPLSYEQYF. The CDR3 nucleotides are TGTGCCAGCAGTCCCCTATCCTACGAGCAGTACTTC.

This clonotype was seen repeatedly, ten times or more. This chain uses TRBV7-2 with TRBJ2-7, with TRBD2 as a possible D gene (5 bases). Looked up from germline, CDR1 is SGHTA and CDR2 is FQGNSA. This CDR3 contains 15 residues. V lost 1 base, J lost 4 bases, and 14 bases lay in between. In nucleotides, the CDR3 is TGTGCCAGCAGCTTAGGCGTGGGAGAAGGGTACGAGCAGTACTTC. Amino acid sequence: CASSLGVGEGYEQYF.

The CDR3 sequence is CASSQDLWDGESNTEAFF. CDR3 sequence (DNA): TGTGCCAGCAGCCAAGATCTCTGGGACGGCGAATCGAACACTGAAGCTTTCTTT. The V and J genes are TRBV3-1 and TRBJ1-1; tentative D call: TRBD1 (5 bases). The V and J ends lost 0 bases and 1 base respectively, with 18 bases between them. Germline CDR1 and CDR2: LGHDT and YNNKEL (reference sequence). CDR3 length equals 18 residues.

This clonotype was detected many times. Here the CDR3 omits its conserved ending phenylalanine or tryptophan, so a read error is the likely source. The genes are TRBV19 and TRBJ2-5; D tentatively reads TRBD1 or TRBD2 (6 bases each). Looked up from germline, CDR1 is LNHDA and CDR2 is SQIVND (reference sequence). Trimming took 5 bases from V and 5 from J, leaving 18 bases between them. The CDR3 has 15 amino acids. The CDR3 reads CASSVQGPGGETQYL. DNA of the CDR3: TGTGCCAGTAGTGTACAGGGCCCAGGAGGGGAGACCCAGTACCTC.

Many counts were recorded for this clonotype. V is TRBV9 and J is TRBJ1-2; D call uncertain. This CDR3 has 14 residues. From germline, CDR1 is SGDLS and CDR2 YYNGEE. The germline V and J ends were trimmed by 3 bases and 2 bases, with 11 bases remaining between them. Written as DNA, the CDR3 is TGTGCCAGCAGCGGTCACGGGGTCAACTATGGCTACACCTTC. Translated, it gives CASSGHGVNYGYTF.

This clonotype has more than one count but fewer than ten. As DNA, the CDR3 is TGTGCCTGGAGTGTAATCGCCCGGAACACTGAAGCTTTCTTT. Its protein is CAWSVIARNTEAFF. This chain links TRBV30 with TRBJ1-1; no clear D. This CDR3 spans 14 amino acids. Trimming left V 0 bases short and J 1 base short, with 9 bases between. Germline V lookup: CDR1 GTSNPN, CDR2 SVGIG (reference sequence).

This clonotype occurred a few times. J is TRBJ2-1 and V is TRBV5-1, with D uncertain. The germline gives CDR1 SGHRS, CDR2 YFSETQ. The CDR3 totals 13 residues. The ends were cut back, 0 bases at V and 4 bases at J, with 5 bases in the middle. CDR3 sequence reads: CASSLGIYNEQFF. As DNA, the CDR3 is TGCGCCAGCAGCTTGGGTATTTACAATGAGCAGTTCTTC.

The table lists this clonotype with many counts. This sequence joins TRBV7-2 and TRBJ1-2; D is unclear. CDR1 is SGHTA, CDR2 FQGNSA, per germline. The V and J ends lost 11 bases and 5 bases respectively, with 24 bases between them. The CDR3 runs 15 residues. In DNA form, the CDR3 reads TGTGCCTCTTCGACCTCCGTAGGTCCTTCTTATGGCTACACCTTC. Translation: CASSTSVGPSYGYTF. Full variable domain (rest looked up from reference TRBV7-2 and TRBJ1-2): GAGVSQSPSNKVTEKGKDVELRCDPISGHTALYWYRQSLGQGLEFLIYFQGNSAPDKSGLPSDRFSAERTGGSVSTLTIQRTQQEDSAVYLCASSTSVGPSYGYTFGSGTRLTVV.

This clonotype was found many times. The CDR3 DNA sequence: TGTGCCAGCAGTTTGGTGGACAGGGGAATTGATGGCTACACCTTC. Translation: CASSLVDRGIDGYTF. The chain employs TRBV6-2 or TRBV6-3 and TRBJ1-2, with 9 bases lining up with TRBD1. There are 15 residues in the CDR3. The germline V gene has CDR1 MNHEY and CDR2 SVGEGT. The V gene end was trimmed by 4 bases and the J gene end by 6 bases; junction bases not matched to a gene: 9.

A few counts support this clonotype. This chain joins TRBV5-1 and TRBJ2-7; tentative D call: TRBD1 (6 bases). Trimming left V 0 bases short and J 3 bases short, with 16 bases between. Germline V gives CDR1 SGHRS, CDR2 YFSETQ. The CDR3 is 16 residues long. This CDR3 is CASSLGGTTGYYEQYF. The CDR3 DNA sequence: TGCGCCAGCAGCTTGGGGGGAACGACAGGCTACTACGAGCAGTACTTC.

There are many counts of this clonotype. This chain connects TRBV20-1 to TRBJ2-7; TRBD1 matches 9 bases. Germline V gene sequence: CDR1 DFQATT, CDR2 SNEGSKA (reference sequence). Trimming cost V 5 bases and J 2 bases; bases outside gene matches: 7. The CDR3 has 14 amino acids. The CDR3 DNA reads as TGCAGTGCTCGCCGGGACAGGGTGGCCTACGAGCAGTACTTC. Translating it yields CSARRDRVAYEQYF.

This clonotype was counted ten times or more. The CDR3 coding sequence is TGTGCCAGCAGTCGGGGGAAACAGACCCAGTACTTC. Translation gives CASSRGKQTQYF. This sequence joins TRBV12-3 or TRBV12-4 and TRBJ2-5; a weak D match, TRBD2 (6 bases). The germline V and J ends were trimmed by 5 bases and 6 bases, with 10 bases remaining between them. This CDR3 has 12 amino acids.

This clonotype was detected ten times or more. This rearrangement joins TRBV28 to TRBJ2-7; D gene unclear. The CDR3 sequence is 15 residues long. Looked up from germline, CDR1 is MDHEN and CDR2 is SYDVKM. Trimming pared 8 bases from V and 0 bases from J, leaving 17 bases between. The CDR3 loop reads CASCLGNPTSYEQYF. The CDR3 DNA reads TGTGCCAGCTGCTTAGGGAATCCGACCTCCTACGAGCAGTACTTC.

A word on this clonotype: One end of the junction is discordant with germline, which a read error may explain. This rearrangement joins TRBV20-1 to TRBJ2-2, with 7 positions matching TRBD2. CDR3 length equals 15 residues. Germline-derived CDR1 and CDR2 are DFQATT and SNEGSKA (reference sequence). CDR3: CSTRDSGGGTGELFF. CDR3 coding DNA: TGCAGTACTAGAGATTCGGGCGGGGGCACCGGGGAGCTGTTTTTT.

This clonotype came up many times. This chain links TRBV6-1 with TRBJ2-7; D is perhaps TRBD1 (6 bases). Germline values: CDR1 MNHNS, CDR2 SASEGT. V was trimmed by 7 bases and J by 1 base, leaving 14 bases between them. The CDR3 sequence is 14 residues long. The CDR3 bases are TGTGCCAGCACCTGGACAGCGACTTCCTACGAGCAGTACTTC. It encodes CASTWTATSYEQYF.